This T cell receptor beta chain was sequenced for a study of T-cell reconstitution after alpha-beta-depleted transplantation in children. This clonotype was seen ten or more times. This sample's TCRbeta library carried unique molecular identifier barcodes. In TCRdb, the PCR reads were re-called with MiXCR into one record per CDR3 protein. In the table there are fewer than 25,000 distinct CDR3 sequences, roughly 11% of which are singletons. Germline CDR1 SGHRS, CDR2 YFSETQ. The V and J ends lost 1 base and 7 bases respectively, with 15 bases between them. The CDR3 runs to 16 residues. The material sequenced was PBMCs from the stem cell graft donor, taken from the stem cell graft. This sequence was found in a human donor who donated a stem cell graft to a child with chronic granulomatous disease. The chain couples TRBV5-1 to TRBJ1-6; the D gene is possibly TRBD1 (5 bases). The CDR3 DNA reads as TGCGCCAGCAGCTTGCTCGGCCAGGGAAGAAATTCACCCCTCCACTTT. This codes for CASSLLGQGRNSPLHF.